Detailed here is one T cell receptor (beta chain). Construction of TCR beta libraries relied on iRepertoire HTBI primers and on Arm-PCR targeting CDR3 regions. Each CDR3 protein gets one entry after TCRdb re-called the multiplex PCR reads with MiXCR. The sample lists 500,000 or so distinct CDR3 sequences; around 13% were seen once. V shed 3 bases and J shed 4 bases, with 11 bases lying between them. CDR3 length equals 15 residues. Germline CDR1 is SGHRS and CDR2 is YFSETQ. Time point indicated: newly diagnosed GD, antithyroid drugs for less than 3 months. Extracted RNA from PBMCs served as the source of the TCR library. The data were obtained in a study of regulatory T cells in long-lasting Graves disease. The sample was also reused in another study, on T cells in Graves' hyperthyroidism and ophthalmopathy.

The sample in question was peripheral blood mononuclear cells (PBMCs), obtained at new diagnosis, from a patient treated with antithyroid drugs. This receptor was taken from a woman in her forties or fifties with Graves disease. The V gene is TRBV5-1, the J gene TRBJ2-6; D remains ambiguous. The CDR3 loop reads CASSYTISGANVLTF. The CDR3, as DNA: TGCGCCAGCAGCTATACGATCTCAGGGGCCAACGTCCTGACTTTC.